This TCR beta chain comes out of a study of STAT5B mutations in CD4+ large granular lymphocyte leukemia. Overall study findings and caveats: Main leukemic clonotypes were patient-specific, but more than 20% appeared at low frequency elsewhere. 8/27 top patient clones versus 2/35 control clones were TRBV06-family.

The germline CDR1 and CDR2 sequences are LNHDA and SQIVND (reference sequence). Trimming pared 4 bases from V and 0 bases from J, leaving 16 bases between. There are 17 residues in the CDR3. A note on this clone: Its specificity is unknown.

Measured with immunoSEQ multiplex PCR; TCRdb has only the in-frame clones, and not every one. Here the sample spans 45,000 to 55,000 clones, about 70% being singletons. This chain uses TRBV19 with TRBJ1-5; D call uncertain. This clonotype was obtained from a human donor in good health. The source material was CD4+ T cells from blood buffy coats. The chain's CDR3 is CASSNPRISYSNQPQHF. The CDR3 DNA reads as TGTGCCAGTAGTAACCCCCGGATCTCTTATAGCAATCAGCCCCAGCATTTT.